This entry lists 8 T cell receptor beta chains sequenced from one sample in a study of early T cells in non-severe SARS-CoV-2 infection. TCRdb reprocessed the 5' RACE reads with MiXCR, giving one entry per CDR3 protein. The sample shows 50,000 to 70,000 distinct CDR3 sequences, around 5.7% of them seen only once. The source was whole blood, collected at baseline. These receptors were obtained from an adult who was a healthcare worker with PCR-confirmed SARS-CoV-2 infection or an uninfected control (not recorded which).

The chain carries TRBV6-1 and TRBJ2-7; 10 nucleotides line up with TRBD2. This CDR3 has 13 residues. J lost 2 bases, V lost 5 bases, and 0 bases had no gene match. Germline CDR1 reads MNHNS; CDR2 reads SASEGT. The CDR3 is CASSTSGAYEQYF. Written as DNA, the CDR3 is TGTGCCAGCAGTACTAGCGGGGCCTACGAGCAGTACTTC.

This sequence joins TRBV30 and TRBJ1-2, with a possible D match to TRBD1 (5 bases). The CDR3 contains 15 residues. V shed 0 bases and J shed 4 bases, with 15 bases lying between them. Germline-derived CDR1 and CDR2 are GTSNPN and SVGIG (reference sequence). The CDR3 reads CAWSVLQGQLYGYTF. The CDR3 DNA reads as TGTGCCTGGAGTGTACTCCAGGGCCAACTCTATGGCTACACCTTC.

This clonotype was observed a handful of times. This rearrangement joins TRBV6-2 or TRBV6-3 to TRBJ2-1, with D possibly TRBD2 on 5 matching bases. Trimming took 4 bases from V and 0 from J, leaving 13 bases between them. There are 16 residues in the CDR3. Germline V CDR1 and CDR2: MNHEY, SVGEGT. CDR3 protein: CASSFGGGISYNEQFF. CDR3 coding DNA: TGTGCCAGCAGTTTTGGAGGAGGAATCTCCTACAATGAGCAGTTCTTC.

V is TRBV2 and J is TRBJ2-7; the D is unclear. Trimming took 2 bases from V and 3 from J, leaving 5 bases between them. Germline lookup yields CDR1 SNHLY and CDR2 FYNNEI. The CDR3 has 12 residues. The CDR3, as DNA: TGTGCCAGCAGTGAATTAGGCTACGAGCAGTACTTC. As protein: CASSELGYEQYF.

This clonotype was picked up a small number of times. This chain joins TRBV6-2 or TRBV6-3 and TRBJ2-3; D is perhaps TRBD2 (6 bases). The CDR3 length is 14 residues. Per germline, CDR1 MNHEY and CDR2 SVGEGT. V was pared by 3 bases and J by 4 bases, with 11 bases between. The CDR3 coding sequence is TGTGCCAGCAGTTATCGGGAGAGGGCAGATACGCAGTATTTT. Translation: CASSYRERADTQYF.

The table lists this clonotype with many counts. The genes are TRBV29-1 and TRBJ1-2; no clear D. The germline V gene encodes CDR1 SQVTM and CDR2 ANQGSEA. The ends were cut back, 2 bases at V and 8 bases at J, with 15 bases in the middle. The CDR3 has 13 amino acids. Here the CDR3 reads CSVERQEAVGYTF. CDR3 DNA sequence: TGCAGCGTTGAAAGGCAGGAGGCGGTAGGCTACACCTTC.

A single count supports this clonotype. This may come from a read error, since a much larger clone is one base off. The gene calls are TRBV5-6 and TRBJ2-3; D tentatively fits TRBD1 or TRBD2 (5 bases each). This CDR3 contains 15 residues. Germline CDR1 is SGHDT and CDR2 is YYEEEE. Deletions cut 8 bases from V and 0 bases from J, with 16 bases between. CDR3 nucleotides: TGTGCCAGAAGGATGGGGCGGGTTAGCACAGATACGCAGTATTTT. Residues: CARRMGRVSTDTQYF.

This clonotype has ten or more counts. The V gene is TRBV6-1, the J gene TRBJ2-1; 15 nucleotides agree with TRBD2. The CDR3 is 19 residues long. V lost 6 bases to trimming and J lost 1 base; unmatched junction nucleotides: 10. Germline values: CDR1 MNHNS, CDR2 SASEGT. CDR3 DNA: TGTGCCAGCAGGGCCATTCCGGGACTAGCGGGAGGATCCTACAATGAGCAGTTCTTC. The encoded protein is CASRAIPGLAGGSYNEQFF.